This T cell receptor (beta chain) was profiled in a study of blood T cell repertoires in COVID-19. Study overall: PBMCs, B-cell-depleted T cells, or T cells provided the cDNA or gDNA that made up the material.

Generated by immunoSEQ multiplex PCR, the TCRdb table keeps only in-frame clones and is missing some. The data show 250,000 or so clones, around 84% seen once. Study members were between roughly 18 and 100 years old and lived in approximately 25 US regions. Donors in Cohort 3 counted as recovered after two negative PCRs, clearance, or symptom resolution. CDR1 is MDHEN, CDR2 SYDVKM, per germline. This CDR3 is 13 amino acids long. V lost 10 bases and J lost 3, with 14 bases in between. This TCR was sampled from a man aged 40-49 years who had recovered from COVID-19. The chain recombines TRBV28 with TRBJ2-3, with D tentatively TRBD2 (6 bases). Sequences were obtained from PBMCs or T cells enriched from blood (not recorded which). The DNA of the CDR3 is TGTGCCACTCACGGGAGTCCTACAGATACGCAGTATTTT. It codes for CATHGSPTDTQYF. Supplemented by reference TRBV28 and TRBJ2-3, the full variable domain reads DVKVTQSSRYLVKRTGEKVFLECVQDMDHENMFWYRQDPGLGLRLIYFSYDVKMKEKGDIPEGYSVSREKKERFSLILESASTNQTSMYLCATHGSPTDTQYFGPGTRLTVL.